This T cell receptor (beta chain) emerged from a study of human T cells and chemical hapten exposure. Study outcomes and limitations: Significantly greater numbers of large CDR3 similarity clusters came from expanded TCRs than from controls. PT1 expanded TCR counts and patch test score correlated positively.

The CDR3 has 15 amino acids. After removal of 2 bases from V and 6 bases from J, the junction contained 5 bases not matched to a gene. CDR1 is MDHEN, CDR2 SYDVKM, per germline. Time point specified: pre-sensitization, week 0. Documented treatment: therapeutic diphenylcyclopropenone sensitization with weekly scalp DPC. TCRdb processed the RACE reads anew with MiXCR; each CDR3 protein has one entry. The data show 150,000 to 200,000 distinct CDR3 sequences, 30% seen once. For this clonotype: What it recognizes is unknown.

The origin of this receptor is a woman between 25 and 40 years old with alopecia areata. Some clones in this sample may be carry-over from other donors' samples. The chain couples TRBV28 to TRBJ1-5, with 9 bases matching TRBD1. The sequencing here drew on whole blood, taken in connection with sensitization to the hapten diphenylcyclopropenone (DPC). CDR3 DNA sequence: TGTGCCAGCAGTTTAGCGACAGGGGGGAGTCAGCCCCAGCATTTT. This codes for CASSLATGGSQPQHF.